The present entry profiles one T cell receptor (beta chain) with its context. Clones were sequenced by immunoSEQ multiplex PCR, and TCRdb holds only the in-frame ones, with some missing. The table shows about 66,000 clones, with approximately 97% occurring only once. These data are taken from a study of cytomegalovirus exposure and HLA in healthy donors. Study background: The same platform was used for the 100 to 150 validation repertoires and the roughly 700 first-cohort repertoires, a later analysis reported.

The length of the CDR3 is 14 residues. Trimming pared 3 bases from V and 4 bases from J, leaving 11 bases between. Germline V gene lookup returns CDR1 SGHNT and CDR2 YYREEE (reference sequence). Sequencing used PBMCs. The origin of this receptor is a woman aged 18 to 35 in good health and CMV-seropositive. The rearrangement links TRBV5-4 to TRBJ2-1, with D perhaps matching TRBD2 (6 bases). This CDR3 is CASSYRGGYNEQFF. The CDR3 DNA reads as TGTGCCAGCAGCTATCGTGGGGGGTACAATGAGCAGTTCTTC.